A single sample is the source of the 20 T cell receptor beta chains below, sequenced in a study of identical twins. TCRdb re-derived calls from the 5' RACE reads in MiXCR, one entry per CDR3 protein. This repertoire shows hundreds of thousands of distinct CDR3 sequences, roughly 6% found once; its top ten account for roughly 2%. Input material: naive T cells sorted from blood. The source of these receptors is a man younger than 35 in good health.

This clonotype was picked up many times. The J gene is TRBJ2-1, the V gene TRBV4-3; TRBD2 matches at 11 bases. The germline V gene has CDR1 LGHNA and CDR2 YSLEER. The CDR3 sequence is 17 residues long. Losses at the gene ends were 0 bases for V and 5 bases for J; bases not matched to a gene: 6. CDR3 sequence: CASSQEGGLAAHNEQFF. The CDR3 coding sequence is TGCGCCAGCAGCCAAGAAGGGGGACTAGCGGCCCACAATGAGCAGTTCTTC.

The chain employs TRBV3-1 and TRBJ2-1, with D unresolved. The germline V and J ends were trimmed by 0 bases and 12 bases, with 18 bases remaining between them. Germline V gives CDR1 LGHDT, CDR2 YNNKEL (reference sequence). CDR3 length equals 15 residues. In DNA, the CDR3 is TGTGCCAGCAGCCAAGAATCGGTGCTGGCAGGCCCGCAGTTCTTC. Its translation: CASSQESVLAGPQFF.

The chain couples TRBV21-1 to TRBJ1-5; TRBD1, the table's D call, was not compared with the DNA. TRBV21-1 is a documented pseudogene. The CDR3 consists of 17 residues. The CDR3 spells CASSKAHQGGVNQPQHF. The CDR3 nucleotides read TGTGCCAGCAGCAAAGCCCATCAGGGGGGCGTCAATCAGCCCCAGCATTTT.

The CDR3, as DNA: TGCAGTGCTAGACAGGGGAAGTTCGAGACCCAGTACTTC. Amino acid sequence: CSARQGKFETQYF. This sequence joins TRBV20-1 and TRBJ2-5; D is perhaps TRBD1 (6 bases). V was pared by 2 bases and J by 5 bases, with 12 bases between. Germline V lookup: CDR1 DFQATT, CDR2 SNEGSKA (reference sequence). This CDR3 is built from 13 residues.

The DNA for the CDR3 is TGTGCCAGCAGCTTCATGCAGGGGGCCTATGAGCAGTTCTTC. Translating it yields CASSFMQGAYEQFF. The chain joins TRBV11-3 to TRBJ2-1; 8 nucleotides align to TRBD1. CDR1 SGHNT and CDR2 YENEEA come from the germline V gene. Unmatched junction bases numbered 6, after V lost 3 bases and J lost 8 bases. CDR3 length equals 14 residues. Drawing the rest from reference TRBV11-3 and TRBJ2-1, the complete variable domain is EAGVVQSPRYKIIEKKQPVAFWCNPISGHNTLYWYLQNLGQGPELLIRYENEEAVDDSQLPKDRFSAERLKGVDSTLKIQPAELGDSAVYLCASSFMQGAYEQFFGPGTRLTVL.

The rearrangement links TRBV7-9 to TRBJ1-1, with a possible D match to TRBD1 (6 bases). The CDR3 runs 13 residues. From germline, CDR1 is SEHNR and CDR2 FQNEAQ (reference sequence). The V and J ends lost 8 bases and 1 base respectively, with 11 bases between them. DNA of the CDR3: TGTGCCAGCCGTATAGGGGGGAACACTGAAGCTTTCTTT. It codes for CASRIGGNTEAFF.

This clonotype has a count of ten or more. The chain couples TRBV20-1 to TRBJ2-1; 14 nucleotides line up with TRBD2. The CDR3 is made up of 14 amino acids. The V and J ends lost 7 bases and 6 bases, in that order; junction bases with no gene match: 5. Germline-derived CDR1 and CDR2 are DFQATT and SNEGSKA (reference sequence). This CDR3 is CSVRGLAGANEQFF. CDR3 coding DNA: TGCAGTGTACGGGGACTAGCGGGAGCCAATGAGCAGTTCTTC.

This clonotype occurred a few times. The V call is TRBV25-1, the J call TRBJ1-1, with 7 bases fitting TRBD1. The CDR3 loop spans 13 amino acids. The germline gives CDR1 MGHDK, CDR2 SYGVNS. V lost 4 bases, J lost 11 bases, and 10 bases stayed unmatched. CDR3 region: CASSGTGPTTAFF. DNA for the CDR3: TGTGCCAGCAGTGGGACAGGCCCCACTACGGCTTTCTTT.

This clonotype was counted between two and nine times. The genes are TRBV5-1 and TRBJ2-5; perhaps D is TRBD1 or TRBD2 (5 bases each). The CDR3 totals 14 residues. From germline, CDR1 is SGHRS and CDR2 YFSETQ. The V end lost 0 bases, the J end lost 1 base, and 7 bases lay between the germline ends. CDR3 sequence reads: CASSLGDPQETQYF. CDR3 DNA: TGCGCCAGCAGCTTGGGGGACCCCCAAGAGACCCAGTACTTC. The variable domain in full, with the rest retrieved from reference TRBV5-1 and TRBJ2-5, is KAGVTQTPRYLIKTRGQQVTLSCSPISGHRSVSWYQQTPGQGLQFLFEYFSETQRNKGNFPGRFSGRQFSNSRSEMNVSTLELGDSALYLCASSLGDPQETQYFGPGTRLLVL.

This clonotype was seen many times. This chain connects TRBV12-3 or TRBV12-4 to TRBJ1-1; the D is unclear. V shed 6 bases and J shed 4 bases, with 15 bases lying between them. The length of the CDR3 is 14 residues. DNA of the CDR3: TGTGCCAGCAGCCTCGACGCCGCTGGCACTGAAGCTTTCTTT. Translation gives CASSLDAAGTEAFF.

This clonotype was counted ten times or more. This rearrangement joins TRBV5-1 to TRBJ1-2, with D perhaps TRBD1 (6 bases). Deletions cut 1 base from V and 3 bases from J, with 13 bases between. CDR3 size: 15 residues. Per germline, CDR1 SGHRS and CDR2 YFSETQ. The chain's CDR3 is CASSLLQGFDYGYTF. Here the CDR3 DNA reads TGCGCCAGCAGCTTGTTACAGGGTTTTGACTATGGCTACACCTTC. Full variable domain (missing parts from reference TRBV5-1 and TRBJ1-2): KAGVTQTPRYLIKTRGQQVTLSCSPISGHRSVSWYQQTPGQGLQFLFEYFSETQRNKGNFPGRFSGRQFSNSRSEMNVSTLELGDSALYLCASSLLQGFDYGYTFGSGTRLTVV.

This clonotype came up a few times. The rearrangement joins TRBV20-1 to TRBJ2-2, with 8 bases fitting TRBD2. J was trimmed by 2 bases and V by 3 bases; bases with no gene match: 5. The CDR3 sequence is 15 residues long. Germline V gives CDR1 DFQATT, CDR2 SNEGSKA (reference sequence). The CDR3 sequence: CSARKSGRNTGELFF. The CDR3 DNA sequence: TGCAGTGCTAGGAAGAGCGGGAGAAACACCGGGGAGCTGTTTTTT.

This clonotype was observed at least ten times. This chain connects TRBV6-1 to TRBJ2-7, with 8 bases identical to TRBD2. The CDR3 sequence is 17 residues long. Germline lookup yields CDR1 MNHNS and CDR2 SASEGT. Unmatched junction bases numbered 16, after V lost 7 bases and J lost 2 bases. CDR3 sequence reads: CASTSFGVAGGAYEQYV. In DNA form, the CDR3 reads TGTGCCAGCACCAGCTTTGGGGTGGCGGGAGGTGCCTACGAGCAGTACGTC.

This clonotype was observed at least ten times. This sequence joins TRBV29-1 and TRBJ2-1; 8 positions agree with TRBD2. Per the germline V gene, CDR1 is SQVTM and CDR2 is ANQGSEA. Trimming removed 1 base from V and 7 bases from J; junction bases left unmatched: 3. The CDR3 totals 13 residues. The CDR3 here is CSVEGTSRNEQFF. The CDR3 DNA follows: TGCAGCGTTGAAGGGACTAGCCGGAATGAGCAGTTCTTC.

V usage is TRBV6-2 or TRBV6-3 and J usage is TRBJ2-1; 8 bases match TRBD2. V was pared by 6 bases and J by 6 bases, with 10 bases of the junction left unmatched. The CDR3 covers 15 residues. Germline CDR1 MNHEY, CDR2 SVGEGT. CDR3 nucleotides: TGTGCCAGCAGACCCCTAGCGGGCTACTCCAATGAGCAGTTCTTC. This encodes CASRPLAGYSNEQFF.

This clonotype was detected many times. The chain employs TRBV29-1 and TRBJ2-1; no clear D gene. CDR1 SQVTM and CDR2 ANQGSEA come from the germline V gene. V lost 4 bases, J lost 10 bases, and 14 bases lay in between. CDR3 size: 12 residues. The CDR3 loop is CSVAQLFREQFF. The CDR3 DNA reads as TGCAGCGTTGCCCAGCTATTCAGGGAGCAGTTCTTC.

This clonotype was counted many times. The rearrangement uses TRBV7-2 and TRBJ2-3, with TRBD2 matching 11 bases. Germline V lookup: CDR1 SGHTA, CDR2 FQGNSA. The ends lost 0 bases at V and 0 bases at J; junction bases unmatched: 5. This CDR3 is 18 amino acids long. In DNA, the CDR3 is TGTGCCAGCAGCTTAGCCCTGACTAGCGGGGTTAGCACAGATACGCAGTATTTT. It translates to CASSLALTSGVSTDTQYF.

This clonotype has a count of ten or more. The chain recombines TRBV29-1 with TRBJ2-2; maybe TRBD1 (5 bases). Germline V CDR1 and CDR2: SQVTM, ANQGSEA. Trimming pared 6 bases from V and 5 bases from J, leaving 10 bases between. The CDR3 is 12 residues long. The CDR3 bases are TGCAGCGTCGCAGGGAAAACCGGGGAGCTGTTTTTT. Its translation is CSVAGKTGELFF.

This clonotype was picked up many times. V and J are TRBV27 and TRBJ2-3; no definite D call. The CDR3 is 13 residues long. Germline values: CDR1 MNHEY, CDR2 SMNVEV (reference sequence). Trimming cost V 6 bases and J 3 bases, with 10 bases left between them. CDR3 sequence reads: CASRTLGTDTQYF. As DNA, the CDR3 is TGTGCCAGCAGAACCCTCGGGACAGATACGCAGTATTTT.

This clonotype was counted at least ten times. CDR3 nucleotide sequence: TGCGCCAGCAGCTTCTCGGGAATCTCCTACGAGCAGTACTTC. Protein product: CASSFSGISYEQYF. The chain carries TRBV5-1 and TRBJ2-7, with a weak D call TRBD2 (5 bases). Germline V gene lookup returns CDR1 SGHRS and CDR2 YFSETQ. This CDR3 contains 14 residues. V lost 2 bases and J lost 0, with 9 bases in between. The full variable domain, completed using reference TRBV5-1 and TRBJ2-7, is KAGVTQTPRYLIKTRGQQVTLSCSPISGHRSVSWYQQTPGQGLQFLFEYFSETQRNKGNFPGRFSGRQFSNSRSEMNVSTLELGDSALYLCASSFSGISYEQYFGPGTRLTVT.